The rows below give T cell receptor beta chains drawn from one sample of a study of HIV-infected children after antiretroviral therapy interruption. TCRdb redid the calling of the 3' RACE reads with MiXCR, one entry per CDR3 protein. The sample carries tens of thousands of distinct CDR3 sequences, roughly 4.5% recorded once. The sample consisted of CD45RA+ CD4+ T cells from PBMCs, pooled from several time points, taken from a donor given antiretroviral therapy, either interrupted or continuous. Receptors originate from a pool of human donors with HIV. CDR3s include the opening cysteine and the closing phenylalanine or tryptophan. The D gene is left open where the match is weak. Part of the rows lack a size; the others show once, few, many or a class for expanded clones.

TRBV7-2	many	TRBJ1-2	NA	TGTGCCAGCAGCTTAGGGGGGGCAGGGGACTATGGCTACACCTTC	CASSLGGAGDYGYTF
TRBV12-3/TRBV12-4	NA	TRBJ1-5	NA	TGTGCCAGCAGTTCCCGACGGAATAGCAATCAGCCCCAGCATTTT	CASSSRRNSNQPQHF
TRBV6-1	many	TRBJ1-5	NA	TGTGCCAGCAGTGAAATTTTAGCTCCTACCAATCAGCCCCAGCATTTT	CASSEILAPTNQPQHF
TRBV5-1	many	TRBJ2-3	TRBD2	TGCGCCAGCAGCTGGACTAGCGGGGGCACAGATACGCAGTATTTT	CASSWTSGGTDTQYF
TRBV20-1	few	TRBJ2-5	NA	TGCAGTGCTAGTCCGAAGGACCAAGAGACCCAGTACTTC	CSASPKDQETQYF
TRBV5-1	many	TRBJ2-1	NA	TGCGCCAGCAGCTCCAATGAGGGGAATGAGCAGTTCTTC	CASSSNEGNEQFF
TRBV23-1	many	TRBJ1-2	TRBD1	TGCGCCAGCAGTAGGGGGACAGGTTATGGCTACACCTTC	CASSRGTGYGYTF
TRBV5-1	many	TRBJ1-2	NA	TGCGCCAGCAGCTTGTCGAACAGGTCGAACAACTATGGCTACACCTTC	CASSLSNRSNNYGYTF
TRBV19	NA	TRBJ1-2	NA	TGTGCCAGTAGTTCCCTAGGGTTGGAGGGCTACACCTTC	CASSSLGLEGYTF
TRBV20-1	many	TRBJ1-1	NA	TGCAGTGCTCCCGCAAGGGGGAGGCCTGAAGCTTTCTTT	CSAPARGRPEAFF
TRBV7-6	many	TRBJ2-7	NA	TGTGCCAGCAGCTGGGGACTGAGCGACGAGCAGTACTTC	CASSWGLSDEQYF
TRBV6-6	many	TRBJ1-1	NA	TGTGCCAGCAGTTCTTCTGGGGGACCGGGCACTGAAGCTTTCTTT	CASSSSGGPGTEAFF
TRBV12-3/TRBV12-4	many	TRBJ2-2	TRBD1	TGTGCCAGTTCAGGGACAGGGGAAATCGGGGAGCTGTTTTTT	CASSGTGEIGELFF
TRBV3-1	many	TRBJ2-5	NA	TGTGCCAGCAGCCAAGTTGCTATCCGGGAGACCCAGTACTTC	CASSQVAIRETQYF
TRBV4-3	many	TRBJ1-6	NA	TGCGCCAGCAGCCGCTTGGGCACCTATAATTCACCCCTCCACTTT	CASSRLGTYNSPLHF
TRBV19	many	TRBJ1-6	NA	TGTGCCAGTAGTCTCAGACAGGAAAGCTCCTATAATTCACCCCTCCACTTT	CASSLRQESSYNSPLHF
TRBV6-1	many	TRBJ1-3	NA	TGTGCCGGGGGCTCTGGAAACACCATATATTTT	CAGGSGNTIYF